This is a list of T cell receptor beta chains from one sample in a study of PD-L1 blockade in urothelial cancer. Some clones are missing from TCRdb's copy, which holds only in-frame ones; the method was immunoSEQ multiplex PCR. The table records tens of thousands of clones, 90% of them present only once. Sequencing was performed on PBMCs, taken around atezolizumab (anti-PD-L1) treatment. These receptors came from a man between 60 and 70 years old with urothelial cancer. CDR3s include the opening cysteine and the closing phenylalanine or tryptophan. The D gene is left open where the match is weak. Size is stated for part of the rows, as once, few or many counts, or as a class when the clone is expanded.

.	TRBV19	.	TRBJ1-3	15	CASTSTGTLGNTIYF	TGTGCCAGTACTTCGACTGGGACATTAGGAAACACCATATATTTT
TRBD2	TRBV9	once	TRBJ2-1	16	CASSAAGTSGFNEQFF	TGTGCCAGCAGCGCGGCCGGGACTAGCGGATTCAATGAGCAGTTCTTC
.	TRBV30	.	TRBJ1-4	12	CAWRGAGEKLFF	TGTGCCTGGCGGGGGGCGGGAGAAAAACTGTTTTTT
.	TRBV4-3	.	TRBJ2-7	16	CASSQEPRGAFYEQYF	TGCGCCAGCAGCCAAGAACCCCGGGGAGCGTTCTACGAGCAGTACTTC
.	TRBV30	.	TRBJ1-5	14	CAWTASFSNQPQHF	TGTGCCTGGACCGCCAGTTTTAGCAATCAGCCCCAGCATTTT
TRBD2	TRBV15	.	TRBJ2-1	19	CATSRTYPTSGRVNNEQFF	TGTGCCACCAGCAGAACTTACCCCACTAGCGGGAGGGTGAACAATGAGCAGTTCTTC
TRBD2	TRBV5-1	.	TRBJ2-7	17	CASSWGTSGTSSYEQYF	TGCGCCAGCAGCTGGGGGACTAGCGGTACAAGCTCCTACGAGCAGTACTTC
.	TRBV27	.	TRBJ2-4	18	CASSNLETIPLAKNIQYF	TGTGCCAGCAGTAATCTAGAGACGATTCCCTTAGCCAAAAACATTCAGTACTTC
.	TRBV4-3	.	TRBJ1-3	16	CASSQVDRFSGNTIYF	TGCGCCAGCAGCCAAGTAGACAGGTTCTCTGGAAACACCATATATTTT
.	TRBV4-2	.	TRBJ1-6	16	CASSQAMGTTNSPLHF	TGTGCCAGCAGCCAGGCTATGGGCACCACTAATTCACCCCTCCACTTT
.	TRBV16	.	TRBJ1-1	15	CASSQPGTTNTEAFF	TGTGCCAGCAGCCAACCCGGGACAACGAACACTGAAGCTTTCTTT
.	TRBV6-5	.	TRBJ1-1	15	CASSYSIRGSTEAFF	TGTGCCAGCAGTTACTCGATACGGGGATCCACTGAAGCTTTCTTT
.	TRBV19	once	TRBJ2-2	14	CASSIDSVTGELFF	TGTGCCAGTAGTATAGATTCGGTCACCGGGGAGCTGTTTTTT
TRBD1	TRBV5-6	.	TRBJ2-7	15	CASSTRGLVSYEQYF	TGTGCCAGCAGCACCAGGGGGCTCGTTTCCTACGAGCAGTACTTC
TRBD1	TRBV7-8	.	TRBJ1-4	14	CASSLDRGSEKLFF	TGTGCCAGCAGCTTAGACAGGGGGTCTGAAAAACTGTTTTTT
.	TRBV30	.	TRBJ1-6	13	CAWSGQYNSPLHF	TGTGCCTGGAGTGGACAGTATAATTCACCCCTCCACTTT
.	TRBV7-3	once	TRBJ1-2	13	CASSLGQSYGYTF	TGTGCCAGCAGCTTAGGGCAGAGCTATGGCTACACCTTC
TRBD2	TRBV6-6	.	TRBJ2-7	12	CASRELAPEQYF	TGTGCCAGCAGAGAACTAGCGCCCGAGCAGTACTTC
.	TRBV14	.	TRBJ1-2	12	CASRTGRDGYTF	TGTGCCAGCAGGACAGGTCGGGATGGCTACACCTTC
TRBD1	TRBV11-2	few	TRBJ1-6	15	CASSLRGQLNSPLHF	TGTGCCAGCAGCTTAAGGGGGCAATTAAATTCACCCCTCCACTTT
TRBD2	TRBV5-4	.	TRBJ2-2	17	CASSGTSGGSVTGELFF	TGTGCCAGCAGCGGGACTAGCGGGGGGTCTGTCACCGGGGAGCTGTTTTTT
TRBD2	TRBV7-2	.	TRBJ2-1	15	CASRVSGGAYNEQFF	TGTGCCAGCAGGGTTAGCGGGGGGGCCTACAATGAGCAGTTCTTC
TRBD2	TRBV7-6	few	TRBJ2-1	15	CASSPLTSGYNEQFF	TGTGCCAGCAGCCCTCTGACTAGCGGATACAATGAGCAGTTCTTC
.	TRBV5-1	.	TRBJ2-4	13	CASSLNEKNIQYF	TGCGCCAGCAGCTTGAACGAGAAAAACATTCAGTACTTC
.	TRBV7-8	.	TRBJ2-7	13	CASSPGHYYEQYF	TGTGCCAGCAGCCCGGGACATTACTACGAGCAGTACTTC
.	TRBV11-1	.	TRBJ2-7	14	CASSPDTKRGEQYF	TGTGCCAGCAGCCCGGATACAAAAAGGGGCGAGCAGTACTTC
.	TRBV20-1	.	TRBJ2-5	10	CSAFKETQYF	TGCAGTGCTTTTAAAGAGACCCAGTACTTC
.	TRBV29-1	.	TRBJ1-2	14	CSVEATGDNYGYTF	TGCAGCGTTGAAGCAACGGGTGACAACTATGGCTACACCTTC
.	TRBV7-6	.	TRBJ1-3	16	CASSFSGTPSGNTIYF	TGTGCCAGCAGCTTTTCCGGGACACCCTCTGGAAACACCATATATTTT
TRBD1	TRBV19	.	TRBJ1-4	14	CASRQGTTNEKLFF	TGTGCCAGCCGACAGGGAACAACTAATGAAAAACTGTTTTTT
TRBD1	TRBV27	.	TRBJ1-1	15	CASSRNRGGNTEAFF	TGTGCCAGCAGTCGGAACAGGGGGGGGAACACTGAAGCTTTCTTT